Each of the 29 T cell receptor beta chains below was sequenced from the same sample in a study of blood T cells in healthy people across ages. A sample-barcoded 5' primer and a J-beta primer mix were used in a second PCR of roughly 7 to 11 cycles. Via MiXCR, TCRdb re-called the 5' RACE reads, giving one row per CDR3 protein. Of over a million distinct CDR3 sequences in the sample, 35% to 50% were seen once. Sequenced input: blood. The source is a woman in her sixties in good health.

The chain uses TRBV6-2 or TRBV6-3 and TRBJ2-7, with 7 nucleotides matching TRBD2. Trimming took 8 bases from V and 3 from J; bases not matched to a gene: 10. CDR3 length: 14 residues. Germline V gene data show CDR1 as MNHEY and CDR2 as SVGEGT. The CDR3 region has the DNA TGTGCCAGCTGCGGGGGAGGTACATTCTACGAGCAGTACTTC. Encoded protein: CASCGGGTFYEQYF.

This chain joins TRBV27 and TRBJ2-5, with 9 bases lining up with TRBD2. The CDR3 is 14 amino acids. The V segment lost 7 bases and the J segment 11 bases; nucleotides outside the gene matches: 14. The germline CDR1 and CDR2 sequences are MNHEY and SMNVEV (reference sequence). The chain's CDR3 is CASTSGTEYNEQYF. The CDR3 region has the DNA TGTGCCAGCACTAGCGGGACAGAGTACAATGAGCAGTACTTC.

A few counts support this clonotype. CDR3 region: CATSRAPTSSYEQYF. CDR3 sequence (DNA): TGTGCCACCAGCAGAGCACCAACTAGCAGCTACGAGCAGTACTTC. The chain is built from TRBV15 and TRBJ2-7; TRBD2 might be the D (6 bases). The CDR3 contains 15 residues. Germline CDR1 and CDR2: LNHNV and YYDKDF (reference sequence). Trimming took off 1 base at V and 3 bases at J, with 13 bases between the two ends.

This clonotype was detected only a few times. V is TRBV20-1 and J is TRBJ2-7; D is uncertain. The CDR3 totals 15 residues. Germline assignment: CDR1 DFQATT and CDR2 SNEGSKA (reference sequence). Trimming stripped 7 bases from V and 0 bases from J, with 19 bases between. Here the CDR3 DNA reads TGCAGTGTCAAAGAGTCGGCAGGAAGCTCCTACGAGCAGTACTTC. This sequence encodes CSVKESAGSSYEQYF.

The chain is built from TRBV3-1 and TRBJ2-1; TRBD2 matches 9 bases. This CDR3 contains 16 residues. Unmatched junction bases numbered 8, after V lost 3 bases and J lost 5 bases. The germline V gene has CDR1 LGHDT and CDR2 YNNKEL (reference sequence). CDR3 sequence (DNA): TGTGCCAGCAGCCATCCCAGGCTAGCGGGGCACAATGAGCAGTTCTTC. This codes for CASSHPRLAGHNEQFF.

This chain uses TRBV4-2 with TRBJ2-3; TRBD1 matches 7 bases. V lost 0 bases and J lost 4; bases outside the gene matches: 4. This CDR3 comprises 15 residues. Germline loops: CDR1 LGHNA, CDR2 YNFKEQ. CDR3: CASSQEGTVADTQYF. The CDR3 DNA reads as TGTGCCAGCAGCCAAGAGGGGACAGTGGCAGATACGCAGTATTTT.

This chain uses TRBV28 with TRBJ2-7; 10 bases map to TRBD1. The V and J ends lost 8 bases and 5 bases, in that order; junction bases with no gene match: 12. In germline, CDR1 is MDHEN, CDR2 SYDVKM. The CDR3 runs 15 residues. CDR3 DNA: TGTGCCAGCTCTTCCCCGGGACAGGGGTTTAACGAGCAGTACTTC. This translates into CASSSPGQGFNEQYF.

This sequence joins TRBV5-1 and TRBJ2-1; D may be TRBD1 (5 bases). Germline assignment: CDR1 SGHRS and CDR2 YFSETQ. The CDR3 totals 15 residues. V gave up 6 bases and J gave up 2 bases, with 15 bases separating them. Here the CDR3 reads CASKNKEGAYNEQFF. The CDR3 coding sequence is TGCGCCAGCAAAAATAAGGAAGGGGCCTACAATGAGCAGTTCTTC.

J is TRBJ2-7 and V is TRBV4-1; 9 bases agree with TRBD2. Losses at the gene ends were 4 bases for V and 6 bases for J; bases not matched to a gene: 10. The CDR3 has 15 residues. CDR1 MGHRA and CDR2 YSYEKL come from the germline V gene. Here the CDR3 reads CASSLHSGSGREQYF. CDR3 nucleotides: TGCGCCAGCAGCCTCCATAGCGGGAGTGGACGCGAGCAGTACTTC.

V and J are TRBV29-1 and TRBJ2-3; D tentatively reads TRBD1 or TRBD2 (6 bases each). V lost 4 bases and J lost 6, with 11 bases in between. Germline V gene lookup returns CDR1 SQVTM and CDR2 ANQGSEA. The CDR3 contains 12 residues. The CDR3 region has the DNA TGCAGCGTTGTACCGGGGGCGGATACGCAGTATTTT. The encoded protein is CSVVPGADTQYF.

The rearrangement joins TRBV20-1 to TRBJ2-3, with D perhaps given as TRBD1 or TRBD2 (5 bases each). The V and J ends lost 4 bases and 4 bases respectively, with 18 bases between them. This CDR3 region has 15 residues. The germline V gene encodes CDR1 DFQATT and CDR2 SNEGSKA (reference sequence). The CDR3 DNA follows: TGCAGTGCTACAGCGCCGAGGGGTCGGGCAGATACGCAGTATTTT. Translation gives CSATAPRGRADTQYF.

This chain links TRBV9 with TRBJ2-6; D gene ambiguous. This CDR3 contains 15 residues. V was clipped by 1 base and J by 6 bases, with 11 bases between them. Germline V gene lookup returns CDR1 SGDLS and CDR2 YYNGEE. CDR3: CASSVSPLTANVLTF. The CDR3 DNA is TGTGCCAGCAGCGTATCCCCTCTAACGGCCAACGTCCTGACTTTC.

The table lists this clonotype with a few counts. The chain joins TRBV10-1 to TRBJ2-4; maybe TRBD2 (6 bases). The CDR3 extends over 14 amino acids. Germline loops: CDR1 WNHNN, CDR2 SYGVQD (reference sequence). V was clipped by 6 bases and J by 6 bases, with 15 bases between them. The CDR3 DNA reads TGCGCCAGCAGCCTCATATACGGGGGAAACATTCAGTACTTC. Encoded protein: CASSLIYGGNIQYF.

The chain couples TRBV6-1 to TRBJ2-7, with D perhaps matching TRBD1 (5 bases). The CDR3 covers 15 residues. Trimming cost V 2 bases and J 0 bases, with 11 bases left between them. The germline CDR1 and CDR2 sequences are MNHNS and SASEGT. The CDR3 coding sequence is TGTGCCAGCAGTGAATGGGGCATGCACTCCTACGAGCAGTACTTC. Protein product: CASSEWGMHSYEQYF.

This clonotype was recorded at least ten times. The rearrangement joins TRBV10-3 to TRBJ2-3, with D tentatively TRBD1 or TRBD2 (5 bases each). The CDR3 length is 15 residues. Germline V lookup: CDR1 ENHRY, CDR2 SYGVKD. V dropped 0 bases and J dropped 0 bases, with 7 bases sitting between them. The CDR3 sequence: CAISESEGSTDTQYF. CDR3 coding DNA: TGTGCCATCAGTGAGTCAGAGGGGAGCACAGATACGCAGTATTTT.

At least ten counts were recorded for this clonotype. The CDR3 sequence: CASSLDIGSTYEQYF. The CDR3 nucleotides are TGTGCCAGCAGCTTAGATATCGGGTCTACCTACGAGCAGTACTTC. The chain recombines TRBV7-2 with TRBJ2-7; no clear D gene. Trimming shortened V by 1 base and J by 2 bases, and 12 bases separated the two germline ends. The CDR3 runs to 15 residues. Germline CDR1 reads SGHTA; CDR2 reads FQGNSA.

As regards this clonotype: This may be a read error, as it is one base from a much larger clone. The V gene is TRBV29-1, the J gene TRBJ2-3; 12 bases line up with TRBD2. CDR1 SQVTM and CDR2 ANQGSEA come from the germline V gene. The CDR3 spans 15 residues. CDR3 nucleotides: TGCAGCGTTGCGACTAGCGGGAGTGAAACAGGTACGCAGTATTTT. Translation gives CSVATSGSETGTQYF.

This clonotype was seen only a few times. The chain recombines TRBV11-2 with TRBJ2-7; the D gene is possibly TRBD2 (6 bases). The ends were cut back, 5 bases at V and 2 bases at J, with 22 bases in the middle. The V gene's germline CDR1 is SGHAT and CDR2 FQNNGV. This CDR3 region has 17 residues. The CDR3 here is CASSPRLTATGAYEQYF. In DNA form, the CDR3 reads TGTGCCAGCAGCCCCCGACTCACAGCGACGGGGGCCTACGAGCAGTACTTC.

J is TRBJ2-7 and V is TRBV7-6, with D possibly being TRBD2 (5 bases). The V end was cut by 0 bases, the J end by 3 bases, with 15 bases between. Germline values: CDR1 SGHVS, CDR2 FNYEAQ. This CDR3 comprises 16 residues. CDR3 protein: CASSLATGWQNYEQYF. The CDR3 DNA follows: TGTGCCAGCAGCTTAGCCACGGGGTGGCAGAACTACGAGCAGTACTTC.

V gene TRBV12-3 or TRBV12-4 combines with J gene TRBJ2-7; TRBD1 matches 9 bases. CDR3 length: 16 residues. Trimming at V came to 5 bases and at J to 0 bases, leaving 8 bases not matched to a gene. CDR3 coding DNA: TGTGCCAGCAGTCCAGCGACAGGGGGATACTCCTACGAGCAGTACTTC. Its protein product is CASSPATGGYSYEQYF.

The J gene is TRBJ2-2, the V gene TRBV12-3 or TRBV12-4; D unresolved. This CDR3 region has 13 residues. The ends were cut back, 7 bases at V and 7 bases at J, with 13 bases in the middle. This CDR3 is CASTLIGLGELFF. In DNA form, the CDR3 reads TGTGCCAGCACCCTTATAGGGCTCGGGGAGCTGTTTTTT.

This chain uses TRBV27 with TRBJ1-6; 9 bases line up with TRBD1. Germline V gene data show CDR1 as MNHEY and CDR2 as SMNVEV (reference sequence). V shed 2 bases and J 8 bases; nucleotides not matched to a gene: 7. This CDR3 contains 16 residues. CDR3 nucleotides: TGTGCCAGCAGTTTAAAGGGACAGGGCAATGATTCACCCCTCCACTTT. This codes for CASSLKGQGNDSPLHF.

This clonotype was seen only a few times. The CDR3 region is CSVERNTGGETQYF. CDR3 nucleotides: TGCAGCGTTGAACGGAACACGGGAGGAGAGACCCAGTACTTC. V and J are TRBV29-1 and TRBJ2-5, with 7 bases matching TRBD2. This CDR3 has 14 amino acids. Germline V lookup: CDR1 SQVTM, CDR2 ANQGSEA. The junction had 7 bases not matched to a gene; V was cut back by 2 bases and J by 4 bases.

This rearrangement joins TRBV5-8 to TRBJ2-7; D is perhaps TRBD1 (6 bases). The J call is in doubt because the DNA end fits TRBJ2-5 better. The germline CDR1 and CDR2 sequences are SGHTS and YDEGEE. CDR3 size: 15 residues. Written as DNA, the CDR3 is TGTGCCAGCAGCTTGCTAGCTGGGGGCGCAGAGACCCAGTACTTC. It is translated as CASSLLAGGAETQYF.

The chain employs TRBV9 and TRBJ2-5; TRBD1 matches 8 bases. Germline-derived CDR1 and CDR2 are SGDLS and YYNGEE. The CDR3 runs to 15 residues. The trim removed 1 base at V and 11 bases at J, leaving 13 bases unmatched. CDR3: CASSVQGAGYGEQYF. CDR3 nucleotides: TGTGCCAGCAGCGTACAGGGGGCGGGTTACGGTGAGCAGTACTTC.

This clonotype was detected only once. This chain connects TRBV5-1 to TRBJ2-1; D is ambiguous. The CDR3 runs 17 residues. Germline CDR1 is SGHRS and CDR2 is YFSETQ. The germline V and J ends were trimmed by 2 bases and 5 bases, with 20 bases remaining between them. The CDR3 bases are TGCGCCAGCAGCTTATTGGCGGAAGGTGGAGAACACAATGAGCAGTTCTTC. This gives the protein CASSLLAEGGEHNEQFF.

The rearrangement uses TRBV20-1 and TRBJ2-1; TRBD1 might be the D (5 bases). Trimming shortened V by 3 bases and J by 8 bases, and 11 bases separated the two germline ends. The V gene's germline CDR1 is DFQATT and CDR2 SNEGSKA (reference sequence). The CDR3 consists of 12 residues. The CDR3 nucleotides are TGCAGTGCTAGGGCAGGGAACCATGAGCAGTTCTTC. It yields the protein CSARAGNHEQFF.

This clonotype has more than one count but fewer than ten. The chain carries TRBV5-1 and TRBJ2-7, with 7 bases lining up with TRBD1. The CDR3 is 14 residues long. Germline CDR1 reads SGHRS; CDR2 reads YFSETQ. V shed 4 bases, J shed 4 bases, and the junction held 8 bases outside the gene matches. CDR3 loop: CASSKPGTDYEQYF. The CDR3 bases are TGCGCCAGCAGCAAGCCCGGGACAGATTACGAGCAGTACTTC. Looking up the rest from reference TRBV5-1 and TRBJ2-7 gives the full variable domain: KAGVTQTPRYLIKTRGQQVTLSCSPISGHRSVSWYQQTPGQGLQFLFEYFSETQRNKGNFPGRFSGRQFSNSRSEMNVSTLELGDSALYLCASSKPGTDYEQYFGPGTRLTVT.

This sequence joins TRBV19 and TRBJ1-1, with a weak D call TRBD1 (6 bases). Germline assignment: CDR1 LNHDA and CDR2 SQIVND (reference sequence). Trimming took off 3 bases at V and 5 bases at J, with 10 bases between the two ends. The CDR3 is 13 residues long. The CDR3 DNA is TGTGCCAGTAGTATGGGGGGCCGGACTGAAGCTTTCTTT. It codes for CASSMGGRTEAFF.